This T cell receptor (beta chain) was sequenced in a study of cytomegalovirus exposure and HLA in healthy donors. The PCR ran on 60 Vbeta and 13 Jbeta primers. Clones were sequenced by immunoSEQ multiplex PCR, and TCRdb holds only the in-frame ones, with some missing. The table lists under 200,000 clones, over 70% of them singletons. The junction had 7 bases not matched to a gene; V was cut back by 4 bases and J by 14 bases. CDR1 is SGHAT and CDR2 is FQDESV in the germline V gene (reference sequence). The CDR3 spans 13 residues. This TCR was recovered from a woman aged 50 to 60 in good health and CMV-seropositive. Sequenced sample: PBMCs. V and J are TRBV11-1 and TRBJ1-6; 8 bases are a match to TRBD1. The CDR3 reads CASSSGQGATLHF. Written as DNA, the CDR3 is TGTGCCAGCAGCTCCGGACAGGGCGCTACCCTCCACTTT.